This T cell receptor (beta chain) was captured in a study of T cells in Graves' hyperthyroidism and ophthalmopathy. Study-level points and caveats: Most thyroid clonotypes with frequency above 0.001 were detected in blood.

Germline V lookup: CDR1 MDHEN, CDR2 SYDVKM. V was pared by 2 bases and J by 0 bases, with 7 bases between. The CDR3 consists of 14 residues. In its sample, this clonotype was seen many times. Its antigen remains unidentified. Authors of the study amplified TCR beta CDR3 regions from RNA transcripts. Initially, a first-round RT-PCR of the TCR CDR3 employed the HTBI primer set. Each CDR3 protein gets one entry after TCRdb re-called the multiplex PCR reads with MiXCR. The sample shows around 520,000 distinct CDR3 sequences, roughly 24% of them seen only once. The V gene is TRBV28, the J gene TRBJ1-2; the D is unclear. The receptor was isolated from a woman in her 30s with Graves' ophthalmopathy. Sequencing used blood. CDR3 amino acids: CASSLQQTNYGYTF. The CDR3 DNA is TGTGCCAGCAGTTTACAGCAGACTAACTATGGCTACACCTTC.